Below, 2 T cell receptor beta chains from the same sample are listed, as sequenced in a study of OX40 agonist ivuxolimab in advanced cancers. Here immunoSEQ multiplex PCR was the method, and the copy in TCRdb shows in-frame clones only, minus some. The sample shows over 70,000 clones, approximately 91% of them seen only once. Sequenced here: CD4+ or CD8+ T cells sorted from blood, sampled in a trial of the OX40 agonist ivuxolimab. These TCRs come from an adult with an advanced solid tumor such as melanoma, head and neck, liver or kidney cancer.

The chain carries TRBV27 and TRBJ2-3, with 9 bases that match TRBD1. In germline, CDR1 is MNHEY, CDR2 SMNVEV (reference sequence). The CDR3 is 17 residues long. V shed 6 bases and J 4 bases; nucleotides not matched to a gene: 14. CDR3 sequence (DNA): TGTGCCAGCAGACTAACCCCTACGGGACAGGGATCAGATACGCAGTATTTT. Translation: CASRLTPTGQGSDTQYF.

This chain uses TRBV6-6 with TRBJ1-1; 10 bases line up with TRBD1. Per the germline V gene, CDR1 is MNHNY and CDR2 is SVGAGI (reference sequence). This CDR3 spans 13 amino acids. With 10 bases clipped from V and 5 bases from J, the junction kept 7 bases outside the gene matches. Here the CDR3 reads CATDRGRGTEAFF. In DNA form, the CDR3 reads TGTGCCACCGACAGGGGGCGTGGGACTGAAGCTTTCTTT.